The rows below give T cell receptor beta chains drawn from one sample of a study of graft-versus-host responses after intestinal transplantation. No antigen has been assigned to these receptors. Method: immunoSEQ multiplex PCR; TCRdb's copy keeps in-frame clones and lacks some. The sample contains about 70,000 clones, around 96% of which appear only once. Specimen: unstimulated CD8+ T cells sorted from spleen or lymph node cells, collected before intestinal transplant. The origin of the receptors is a human donor who received an intestinal transplant. Each CDR3 is given with its conserved first and last residue. D genes are given only for firm matches. Clone size is stated in some rows and not others, as once, few, many or a class when expanded.

DNA	CDR3	V	D	J	size
TGCAGCGTTGAAGATTGGGGACAGCCGCCACGCATAACCTATGGCTACACCTTC	CSVEDWGQPPRITYGYTF	TRBV29-1	TRBD1	TRBJ1-2	NA
TGTGCCTCTGACAGGGGGGTAGAGACCCAGTACTTC	CASDRGVETQYF	TRBV30	TRBD1	TRBJ2-5	NA
TGTGCCAGCAGCTTAGCGGAGATCTATGGCTACACCTTC	CASSLAEIYGYTF	TRBV7-6	NA	TRBJ1-2	NA
TGCAGCGTTGAAGTTGTCCGGGAGCAGTTCTTC	CSVEVVREQFF	TRBV29-1	NA	TRBJ2-1	NA
TGTGCCAGCAGTGGTAGGGGGCTCAATGAGCAGTTCTTC	CASSGRGLNEQFF	TRBV2	TRBD1	TRBJ2-1	NA
TGTGCCAGCAGCTCAACAGGGGGCTCCTACGAGCAGTACTTC	CASSSTGGSYEQYF	TRBV11-2	TRBD1	TRBJ2-7	NA
TGTGCCAGCAGCTCGGGCGGGAAATACAATGAGCAGTTCTTC	CASSSGGKYNEQFF	TRBV11-2	NA	TRBJ2-1	NA
TGTGCCAGCAGCCCTACGGCCGGACAGTCCTACGAGCAGTACTTC	CASSPTAGQSYEQYF	TRBV6-1	NA	TRBJ2-7	NA
TGTGCCAGCAGTCTTTCCCGGACAGGGCCTGAAGCTTTCTTT	CASSLSRTGPEAFF	TRBV27	TRBD1	TRBJ1-1	NA
TGTGCCATCAGTGAGTCGGACACTGAAGCTTTCTTT	CAISESDTEAFF	TRBV10-3	NA	TRBJ1-1	few
TGTGCCTGGGCAGTTGCGGGGTACAATCAGCCCCAGCATTTT	CAWAVAGYNQPQHF	TRBV30	NA	TRBJ1-5	NA
TGTGCCAGCAGCTTTACAGGGGACGAGGAAAAACTGTTTTTT	CASSFTGDEEKLFF	TRBV7-2	TRBD1	TRBJ1-4	once
TGTGCCAGCAGCTTAGCGTATCGGAACAATGAGCAGTTCTTC	CASSLAYRNNEQFF	TRBV7-7	NA	TRBJ2-1	few
TGCGCCAGCAGCTTGTTGTGGATCACGGTGAACACTGAAGCTTTCTTT	CASSLLWITVNTEAFF	TRBV5-1	NA	TRBJ1-1	NA
TGTGCCAGCTCACCACCGGTCAGGGTGGGGGGAAACACCATATATTTT	CASSPPVRVGGNTIYF	TRBV18	NA	TRBJ1-3	once
TGTGCCAGCAGCGTAGGGGGGACAGGGACAAATACGCAGTATTTT	CASSVGGTGTNTQYF	TRBV9	TRBD1	TRBJ2-3	NA
TGTGACATCGAGGGCCCTGGTAATTCACCCCTCCACTTT	CDIEGPGNSPLHF	TRBV10-3	NA	TRBJ1-6	NA
TGTGCCAGCAGCGTAAGGACCGGGGCGGACCCGAACACCGGGGAGCTGTTTTTT	CASSVRTGADPNTGELFF	TRBV9	NA	TRBJ2-2	NA
TGTGCCAGCTCACCACCGAGGGGGACCTACGAGCAGTACTTC	CASSPPRGTYEQYF	TRBV18	NA	TRBJ2-7	NA
TGTGCCAGCAGCTCCCCCCTGAACACTGAAGCTTTCTTT	CASSSPLNTEAFF	TRBV11-2	NA	TRBJ1-1	NA
TGTGCCAGCATTAGCGGGTACAATGAGCAGTTCTTC	CASISGYNEQFF	TRBV5-6	TRBD2	TRBJ2-1	NA
TGTGCCAGCAGCCGATTCGGGACTAGCGGGTACGAGCAGTACTTC	CASSRFGTSGYEQYF	TRBV28	TRBD2	TRBJ2-7	NA
TGCGCCAGCAGCCAAGAACTCGGCGGAAACACCATATATTTT	CASSQELGGNTIYF	TRBV4-1	NA	TRBJ1-3	NA
TGTGCCAGCAGCTTAGTCCCTTCTAGCGGGAGCTCCTACGAGCAGTACTTC	CASSLVPSSGSSYEQYF	TRBV11-2	TRBD2	TRBJ2-7	NA
TGTGCCAGCAGCATCCTAGCGGGAGGAGAGACCCAGTACTTC	CASSILAGGETQYF	TRBV7-2	TRBD2	TRBJ2-5	NA
TGCGCCAGCAGCTCGACAGTGTACGAGCAGTACTTC	CASSSTVYEQYF	TRBV5-1	NA	TRBJ2-7	NA
TGTGCCAGCAGCTCCGGACTAGCGGGGATCAATGAGCAGTTCTTC	CASSSGLAGINEQFF	TRBV28	TRBD2	TRBJ2-1	NA
TGTGCCACCAGCAGAGACCACGGTCTCTCCTACAATGAGCAGTTCTTC	CATSRDHGLSYNEQFF	TRBV15	NA	TRBJ2-1	NA